This T cell receptor beta chain was sequenced in a study of shared clonotypes between healthy human individuals. Profiled with immunoSEQ multiplex PCR; TCRdb holds only in-frame clones, not every one. Seen here are some 2,000,000 clones, approximately 96% observed once, and the top ten hold 0.1% to 0.15%. Sequencing input: naive CD4+ T cells sorted from blood. Indicated subset: CD45RA+ positively selected. This receptor was obtained from a man in his late teens or twenties in good health.

The CDR3 protein is CASSPGLQQYF. The CDR3 DNA reads TGTGCCAGCAGCCCTGGGCTCCAGCAGTACTTC. The chain employs TRBV14 and TRBJ2-7; D gene uncertain. This CDR3 is built from 11 residues. V lost 4 bases and J lost 8, with 9 bases in between. CDR1 and CDR2 from the germline V gene are SGHDN and FVKESK.